The 20 T cell receptor beta chains below were found in one sample sequenced in a study of cytomegalovirus exposure and HLA in healthy donors (dated by TCRdb to the late 2010s). Preparation of the library involved the immunoSEQ multiplex PCR assay. For the multiplex PCR, a mixture combining 60 forward primers for TCR Vbeta segments and 13 reverse primers for TCR Jbeta segments was used. TCRdb carries this immuneACCESS record with in-frame sequences only. Its versions omit some clonotypes, under half of them owing to an unresolved V gene in the studies checked, with the rest unexplained. A total of some 99,000 clones appear in this sample, 73% of them only once. In total, the top ten clones hold around 7.7% of the sample. Sequencing was carried out using PBMCs. The source is a man in his forties or fifties in good health and CMV-seronegative.

In its sample, this clone was seen a few times. This chain connects TRBV5-1 to TRBJ1-1; D might be TRBD1 (6 bases). Trimming left V 1 base short and J 3 bases short, with 16 bases between. The CDR3 extends over 16 amino acids. CDR1 and CDR2 from the germline V gene are SGHRS and YFSETQ. In nucleotides, the CDR3 is TGCGCCAGCAGCTTGCCTTCTGGAGGGGGGGACACTGAAGCTTTCTTT. This encodes CASSLPSGGGDTEAFF.

This CDR3 is CASTTGGNANYGYTF. CDR3 bases: TGTGCCAGCACTACGGGAGGGAATGCTAACTATGGCTACACCTTC. This chain uses TRBV27 with TRBJ1-2; the D is unclear. Between the trimmed V and J ends, which lost 7 bases and 0 bases, there was a span of 15 bases. The CDR3 covers 15 residues. Germline CDR1 and CDR2: MNHEY and SMNVEV (reference sequence).

This sequence joins TRBV7-3 and TRBJ2-1; D may be TRBD1 (6 bases). The V end lost 2 bases, the J end lost 7 bases, and 9 bases lay between the germline ends. This CDR3 contains 13 residues. Germline lookup yields CDR1 SGHTA and CDR2 FQGTGA. As DNA, the CDR3 is TGTGCCAGCAGCTTAGGGCAGGGGAATGAGCAGTTCTTC. Translated: CASSLGQGNEQFF.

This sequence joins TRBV9 and TRBJ2-3, with D possibly TRBD2 on 5 matching bases. The CDR3 has 14 residues. Trimming removed 3 bases at V and 0 bases at J, with 8 bases between. Germline V lookup: CDR1 SGDLS, CDR2 YYNGEE. The CDR3 loop reads CASSARTSTDTQYF. The CDR3 coding sequence is TGTGCCAGCAGCGCCAGGACTAGCACAGATACGCAGTATTTT.

The rearrangement uses TRBV6-6 and TRBJ2-7, with D possibly TRBD1 on 5 matching bases. The CDR3 runs to 13 residues. Looked up from germline, CDR1 is MNHNY and CDR2 is SVGAGI (reference sequence). V lost 8 bases to trimming and J lost 2 bases, with 13 bases between them. CDR3 loop: CASRDRTTYEQYF. The CDR3 nucleotides are TGTGCCAGCCGTGACAGAACCACCTACGAGCAGTACTTC.

This chain joins TRBV2 and TRBJ1-5; D gene ambiguous. V was pared by 8 bases and J by 7 bases, with 15 bases between. The CDR3 loop spans 13 amino acids. Germline V gene sequence: CDR1 SNHLY, CDR2 FYNNEI. The CDR3 sequence is CASEAANKQPQHF. CDR3 in DNA: TGTGCCAGCGAGGCAGCTAATAAACAGCCCCAGCATTTT.

This clone showed up just once. This chain uses TRBV4-1 with TRBJ1-6; D may be TRBD1 (6 bases). Germline CDR1 MGHRA, CDR2 YSYEKL. The CDR3 totals 17 residues. V was clipped by 3 bases and J by 7 bases, with 19 bases between them. CDR3 DNA sequence: TGCGCCAGCAGCCACAACCCCGAGGACAGTCAAAATTCACCCCTCCACTTT. It yields the protein CASSHNPEDSQNSPLHF.

The chain is built from TRBV5-1 and TRBJ2-7; D may be TRBD2 (5 bases). This CDR3 spans 16 amino acids. Trimming stripped 0 bases from V and 2 bases from J, with 15 bases between. Germline V gene lookup returns CDR1 SGHRS and CDR2 YFSETQ. This chain's CDR3 is CASSLDGVDPTYEQYF. For the CDR3, the DNA is TGCGCCAGCAGCTTGGACGGGGTTGACCCGACCTACGAGCAGTACTTC.

CDR3 nucleotides: TGTGCCAGCAGCTTGGTTCCTTTCGGCACAGATACGCAGTATTTT. It codes for CASSLVPFGTDTQYF. The V call is TRBV5-5, the J call TRBJ2-3; D is unclear. Between the trimmed V and J ends, which lost 0 bases and 1 base, there was a span of 9 bases. The CDR3 consists of 15 residues. Germline values: CDR1 SGHKS, CDR2 YYEKEE (reference sequence).

The chain recombines TRBV7-9 with TRBJ2-2, with TRBD2 matching 8 bases. The V segment lost 1 base and the J segment 4 bases; nucleotides outside the gene matches: 8. The CDR3 contains 17 residues. Germline V gives CDR1 SEHNR, CDR2 FQNEAQ (reference sequence). Written as DNA, the CDR3 is TGTGCCAGCAGCTTAGGAGGAGGCGGGGGGCCCACCGGGGAGCTGTTTTTT. Protein product: CASSLGGGGGPTGELFF.

The rearrangement joins TRBV7-9 to TRBJ1-6, with TRBD1 matching over 10 bases. CDR1 SEHNR and CDR2 FQNEAQ come from the germline V gene (reference sequence). The J segment lost 11 bases and the V segment lost 5 bases, leaving 3 bases of the junction unmatched. There are 13 residues in the CDR3. CDR3 in DNA: TGTGCCAGCAGCCGGGACAGGGGAACACCCCTCCACTTT. It specifies CASSRDRGTPLHF.

V and J are TRBV6-1 and TRBJ1-1; tentative D call: TRBD1 (5 bases). Per germline, CDR1 MNHNS and CDR2 SASEGT. The CDR3 runs to 13 residues. Deletions cut 6 bases from V and 2 bases from J, with 10 bases between. The CDR3 DNA reads as TGTGCCAGCAGCTGGGGCCGAAACACTGAAGCTTTCTTT. This sequence encodes CASSWGRNTEAFF.

This clone appeared once. The chain carries TRBV10-3 and TRBJ2-1; no clear D. Germline V lookup: CDR1 ENHRY, CDR2 SYGVKD. V dropped 6 bases and J dropped 5 bases, with 5 bases sitting between them. The CDR3 length is 11 residues. The CDR3 protein is CAISRDNEQFF. The CDR3 DNA follows: TGTGCCATCAGCCGGGACAATGAGCAGTTCTTC.

The gene calls are TRBV25-1 and TRBJ2-7, with D tentatively TRBD1 (6 bases). The germline V and J ends were trimmed by 5 bases and 4 bases, with 18 bases remaining between them. CDR1 MGHDK and CDR2 SYGVNS come from the germline V gene. The CDR3 is made up of 15 amino acids. CDR3 residues: CASSPSGTNFYEQYF. For the CDR3, the DNA is TGTGCCAGCAGTCCTTCCGGGACAAACTTTTACGAGCAGTACTTC.

The chain joins TRBV7-8 to TRBJ1-2; no definite D call. The CDR3 extends over 15 amino acids. Germline V CDR1 and CDR2: SGHVS, FQNEAQ. V was shortened by 0 bases and J by 0 bases, with 8 bases between the two germline ends. As DNA, the CDR3 is TGTGCCAGCAGCTTAGCTGGCAGGACTAACTATGGCTACACCTTC. As protein: CASSLAGRTNYGYTF.

V and J are TRBV7-9 and TRBJ1-2; 8 nucleotides align to TRBD1. V trimming: 5 bases; J trimming: 8 bases; junction bases outside the gene matches: 13. The germline V gene encodes CDR1 SEHNR and CDR2 FQNEAQ (reference sequence). This CDR3 comprises 15 residues. The DNA for the CDR3 is TGTGCCAGCAGCCTAATATTAGACAGGGGAGGGGGCTACACCTTC. Translating it yields CASSLILDRGGGYTF.

The chain has TRBV15 and TRBJ2-2; 11 bases are shared with TRBD2. Germline CDR1 LNHNV, CDR2 YYDKDF (reference sequence). There are 18 residues in the CDR3. The V segment lost 1 base and the J segment 2 bases; nucleotides outside the gene matches: 6. The CDR3, as DNA: TGTGCCACCAGCAGAGTTAGCGGGGGGGACCTTAACACCGGGGAGCTGTTTTTT. Protein: CATSRVSGGDLNTGELFF.

This clone was found a few times. The chain has TRBV25-1 and TRBJ2-5; the match to TRBD2 covers 7 bases. Trimming removed 3 bases from V and 5 bases from J; junction bases left unmatched: 3. Germline V gene data show CDR1 as MGHDK and CDR2 as SYGVNS. The length of the CDR3 is 13 residues. The CDR3 DNA sequence: TGTGCCAGCAGTGAGGGGGGGAGGGAGACCCAGTACTTC. This encodes CASSEGGRETQYF.

The CDR3 DNA is TGTGCCAGTAGTATTCTAACAGGGGGTAGTCAGCCCCAGCATTTT. Protein: CASSILTGGSQPQHF. The chain is built from TRBV19 and TRBJ1-5; 8 nucleotides align to TRBD1. Germline V gene lookup returns CDR1 LNHDA and CDR2 SQIVND (reference sequence). Losses at the gene ends were 3 bases for V and 6 bases for J; bases not matched to a gene: 7. CDR3 length: 15 residues.

The V call is TRBV9, the J call TRBJ2-5; the match to TRBD1 covers 7 bases. CDR3 size: 15 residues. The junction had 11 bases not matched to a gene; V was cut back by 4 bases and J by 5 bases. In germline, CDR1 is SGDLS, CDR2 YYNGEE. The DNA of the CDR3 is TGTGCCAGCAGCATAAGACAGGGTTGGAGTGAGACCCAGTACTTC. This sequence encodes CASSIRQGWSETQYF.